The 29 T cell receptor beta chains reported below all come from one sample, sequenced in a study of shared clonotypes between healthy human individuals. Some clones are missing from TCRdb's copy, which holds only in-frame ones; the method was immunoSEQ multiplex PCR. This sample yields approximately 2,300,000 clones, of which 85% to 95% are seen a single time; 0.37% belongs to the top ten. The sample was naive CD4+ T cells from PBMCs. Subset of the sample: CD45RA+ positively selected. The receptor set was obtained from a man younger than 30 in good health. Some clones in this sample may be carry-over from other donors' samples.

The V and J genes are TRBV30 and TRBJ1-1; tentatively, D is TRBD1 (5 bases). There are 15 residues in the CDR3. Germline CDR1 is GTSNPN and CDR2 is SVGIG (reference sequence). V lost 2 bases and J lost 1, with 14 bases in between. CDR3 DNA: TGTGCCTGGAGTCCACTTGGGGGGGAGAACACTGAAGCTTTCTTT. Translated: CAWSPLGGENTEAFF.

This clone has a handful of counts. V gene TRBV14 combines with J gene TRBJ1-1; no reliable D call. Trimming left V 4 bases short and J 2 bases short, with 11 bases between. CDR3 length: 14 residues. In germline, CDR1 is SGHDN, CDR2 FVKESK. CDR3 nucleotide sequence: TGTGCCAGCAGCCGACTCGAACCAAACACTGAAGCTTTCTTT. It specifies CASSRLEPNTEAFF.

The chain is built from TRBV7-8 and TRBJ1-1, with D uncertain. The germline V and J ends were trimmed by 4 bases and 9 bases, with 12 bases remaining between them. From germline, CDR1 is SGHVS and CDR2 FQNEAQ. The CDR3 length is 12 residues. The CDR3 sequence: CASSSYDGKAFF. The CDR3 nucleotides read TGTGCCAGCAGCTCATACGACGGAAAAGCTTTCTTT.

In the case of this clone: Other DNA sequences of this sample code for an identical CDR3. CDR3 nucleotide sequence: TGTGCCAGCAGCTTAGGAACGGCCGACTATGGCTACACCTTC. This encodes CASSLGTADYGYTF. V is TRBV7-9 and J is TRBJ1-2; D is unclear. The CDR3 totals 14 residues. V was pared by 1 base and J by 3 bases, with 9 bases between. CDR1 and CDR2 from the germline V gene are SEHNR and FQNEAQ (reference sequence). Based on the CDR3 plus reference TRBV7-9 and TRBJ1-2, the full variable domain is DTGVSQNPRHKITKRGQNVTFRCDPISEHNRLYWYRQTLGQGPEFLTYFQNEAQLEKSRLLSDRFSAERPKGSFSTLEIQRTEQGDSAMYLCASSLGTADYGYTFGSGTRLTVV.

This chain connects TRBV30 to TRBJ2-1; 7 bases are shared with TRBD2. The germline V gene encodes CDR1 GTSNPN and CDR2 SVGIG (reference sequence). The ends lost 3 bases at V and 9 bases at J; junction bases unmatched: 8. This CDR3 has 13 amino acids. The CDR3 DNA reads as TGTGCCTGGAGAAGGGAGGGCCGGGTTGAGCAGTTCTTC. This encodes CAWRREGRVEQFF.

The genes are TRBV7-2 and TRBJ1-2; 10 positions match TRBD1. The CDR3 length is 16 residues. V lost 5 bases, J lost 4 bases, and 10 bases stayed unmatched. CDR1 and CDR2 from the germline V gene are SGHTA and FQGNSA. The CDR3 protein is CASSPNMTGGAYGYTF. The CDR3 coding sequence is TGTGCCAGCAGCCCTAACATGACAGGGGGCGCCTATGGCTACACCTTC.

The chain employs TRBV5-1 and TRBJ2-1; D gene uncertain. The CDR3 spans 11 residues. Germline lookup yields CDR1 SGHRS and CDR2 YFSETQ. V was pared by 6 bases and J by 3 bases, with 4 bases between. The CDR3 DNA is TGCGCCAGCACGGACTACAATGAGCAGTTCTTC. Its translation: CASTDYNEQFF.

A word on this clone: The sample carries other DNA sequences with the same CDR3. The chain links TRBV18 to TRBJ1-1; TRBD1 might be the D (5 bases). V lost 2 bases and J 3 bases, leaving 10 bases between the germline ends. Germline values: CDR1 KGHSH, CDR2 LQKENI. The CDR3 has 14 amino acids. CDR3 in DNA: TGTGCCAGCTCACCAACTCGGGGGGACACTGAAGCTTTCTTT. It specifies CASSPTRGDTEAFF.

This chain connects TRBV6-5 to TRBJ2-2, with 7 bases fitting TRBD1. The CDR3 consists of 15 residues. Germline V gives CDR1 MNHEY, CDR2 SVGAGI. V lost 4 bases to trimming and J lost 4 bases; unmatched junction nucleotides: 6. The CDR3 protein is CASSSSDRTTGELFF. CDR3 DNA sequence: TGTGCCAGCAGTTCCTCGGACAGGACCACCGGGGAGCTGTTTTTT.

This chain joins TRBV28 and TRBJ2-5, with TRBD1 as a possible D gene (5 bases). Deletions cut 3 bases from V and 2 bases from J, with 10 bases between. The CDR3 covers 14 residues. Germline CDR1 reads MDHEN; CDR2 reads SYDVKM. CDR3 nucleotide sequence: TGTGCCAGCAGTTTCCGGACAACTCAAGAGACCCAGTACTTC. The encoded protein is CASSFRTTQETQYF.

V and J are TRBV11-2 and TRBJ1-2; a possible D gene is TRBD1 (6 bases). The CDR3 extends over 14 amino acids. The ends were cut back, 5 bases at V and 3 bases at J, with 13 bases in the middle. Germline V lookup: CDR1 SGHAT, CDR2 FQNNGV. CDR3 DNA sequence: TGTGCCAGCAGCCCTCTGGACAGAGACTATGGCTACACCTTC. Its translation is CASSPLDRDYGYTF.

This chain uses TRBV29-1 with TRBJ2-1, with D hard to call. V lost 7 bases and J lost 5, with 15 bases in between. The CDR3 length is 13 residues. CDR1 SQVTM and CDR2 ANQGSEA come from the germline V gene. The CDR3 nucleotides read TGCAGCGCCAACGTTCCCCGGCACAATGAGCAGTTCTTC. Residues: CSANVPRHNEQFF.

CDR3 region: CASSGWTGIGSNQPQHF. The DNA of the CDR3 is TGTGCCAGCAGTGGATGGACAGGGATCGGGAGCAATCAGCCCCAGCATTTT. The chain combines TRBV27 with TRBJ1-5; 8 nucleotides line up with TRBD1. The CDR3 is 17 amino acids. J was trimmed by 1 base and V by 5 bases; bases with no gene match: 10. Germline CDR1 and CDR2: MNHEY and SMNVEV (reference sequence).

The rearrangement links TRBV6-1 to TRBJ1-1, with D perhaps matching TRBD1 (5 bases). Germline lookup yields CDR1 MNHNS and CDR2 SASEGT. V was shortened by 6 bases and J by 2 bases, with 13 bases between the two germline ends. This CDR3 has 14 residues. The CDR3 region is CASSEQAANTEAFF. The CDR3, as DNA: TGTGCCAGCAGCGAACAGGCGGCTAACACTGAAGCTTTCTTT.

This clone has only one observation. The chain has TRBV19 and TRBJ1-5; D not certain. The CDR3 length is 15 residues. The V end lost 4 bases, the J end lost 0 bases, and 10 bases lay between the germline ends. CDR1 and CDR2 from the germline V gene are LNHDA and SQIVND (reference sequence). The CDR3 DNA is TGTGCCAGTAGTAAAGTAGATTATAGCAATCAGCCCCAGCATTTT. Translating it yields CASSKVDYSNQPQHF. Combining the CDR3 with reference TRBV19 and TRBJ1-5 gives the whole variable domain DGGITQSPKYLFRKEGQNVTLSCEQNLNHDAMYWYRQDPGQGLRLIYYSQIVNDFQKGDIAEGYSVSREKKESFPLTVTSAQKNPTAFYLCASSKVDYSNQPQHFGDGTRLSIL.

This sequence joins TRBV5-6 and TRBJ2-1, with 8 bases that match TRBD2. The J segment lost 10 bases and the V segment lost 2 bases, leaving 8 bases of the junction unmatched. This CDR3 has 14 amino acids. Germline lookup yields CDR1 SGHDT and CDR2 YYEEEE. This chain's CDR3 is CASSFFERESEQFF. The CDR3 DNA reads TGTGCCAGCAGCTTTTTTGAGCGGGAGTCCGAGCAGTTCTTC.

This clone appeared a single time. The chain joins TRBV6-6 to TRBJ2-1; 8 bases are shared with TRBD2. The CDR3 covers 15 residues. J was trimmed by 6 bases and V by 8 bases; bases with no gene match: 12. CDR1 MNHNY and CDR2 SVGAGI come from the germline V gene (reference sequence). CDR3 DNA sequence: TGTGCCAGCTGTGTGACGCGGGGGGCTGGCAATGAGCAGTTCTTC. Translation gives CASCVTRGAGNEQFF.

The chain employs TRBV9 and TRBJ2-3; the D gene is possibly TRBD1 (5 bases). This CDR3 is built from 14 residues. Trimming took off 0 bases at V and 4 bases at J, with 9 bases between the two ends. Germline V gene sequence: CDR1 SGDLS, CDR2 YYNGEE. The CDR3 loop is CASSVVGVPDTQYF. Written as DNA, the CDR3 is TGTGCCAGCAGCGTAGTAGGGGTCCCAGATACGCAGTATTTT.

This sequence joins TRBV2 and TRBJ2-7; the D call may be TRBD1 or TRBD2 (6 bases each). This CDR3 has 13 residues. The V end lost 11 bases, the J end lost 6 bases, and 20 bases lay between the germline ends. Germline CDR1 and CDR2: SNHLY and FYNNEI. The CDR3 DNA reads TGTGCCGGCGGGACACTTTTCCTACGCGAGCAGTACTTC. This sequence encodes CAGGTLFLREQYF.

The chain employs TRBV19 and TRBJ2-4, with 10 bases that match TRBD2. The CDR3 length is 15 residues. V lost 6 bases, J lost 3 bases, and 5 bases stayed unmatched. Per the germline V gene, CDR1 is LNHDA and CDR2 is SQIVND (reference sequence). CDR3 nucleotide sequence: TGTGCCAGTAGCATAACTAGCGGGGTCAAAAACATTCAGTACTTC. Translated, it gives CASSITSGVKNIQYF.

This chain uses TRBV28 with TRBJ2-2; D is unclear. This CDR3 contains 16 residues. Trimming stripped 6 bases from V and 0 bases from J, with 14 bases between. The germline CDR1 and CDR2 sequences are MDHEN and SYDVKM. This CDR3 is CASSRPLVPNTGELFF. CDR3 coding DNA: TGTGCCAGCAGCCGCCCACTCGTCCCGAACACCGGGGAGCTGTTTTTT. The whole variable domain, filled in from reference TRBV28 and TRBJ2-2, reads DVKVTQSSRYLVKRTGEKVFLECVQDMDHENMFWYRQDPGLGLRLIYFSYDVKMKEKGDIPEGYSVSREKKERFSLILESASTNQTSMYLCASSRPLVPNTGELFFGEGSRLTVL.

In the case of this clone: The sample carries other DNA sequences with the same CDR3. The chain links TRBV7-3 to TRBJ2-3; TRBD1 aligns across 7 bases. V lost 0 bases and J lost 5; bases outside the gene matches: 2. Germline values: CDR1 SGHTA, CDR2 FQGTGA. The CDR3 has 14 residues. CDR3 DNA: TGTGCCAGCAGCTTAACAGGGGGCAAAGATACGCAGTATTTT. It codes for CASSLTGGKDTQYF.

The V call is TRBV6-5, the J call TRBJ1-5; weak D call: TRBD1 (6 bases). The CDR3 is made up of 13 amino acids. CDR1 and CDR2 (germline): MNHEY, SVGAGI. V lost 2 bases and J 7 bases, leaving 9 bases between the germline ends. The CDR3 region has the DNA TGTGCCAGCAGTTACGCAGGGGAACAGCCCCAGCATTTT. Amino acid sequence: CASSYAGEQPQHF.

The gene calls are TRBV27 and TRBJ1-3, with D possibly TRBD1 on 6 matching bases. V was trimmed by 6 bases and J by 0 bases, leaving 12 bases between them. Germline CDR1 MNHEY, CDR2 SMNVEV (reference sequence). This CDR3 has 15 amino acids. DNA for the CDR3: TGTGCCAGCAGGGAGGGACACCGCTCTGGAAACACCATATATTTT. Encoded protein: CASREGHRSGNTIYF.

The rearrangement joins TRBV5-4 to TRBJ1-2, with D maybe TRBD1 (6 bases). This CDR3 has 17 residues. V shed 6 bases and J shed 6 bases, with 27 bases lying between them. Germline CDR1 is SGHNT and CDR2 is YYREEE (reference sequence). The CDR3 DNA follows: TGTGCCAGCAACACGGGGGCACCCGGGCCCCTCTTAGATGGCTACACCTTC. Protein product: CASNTGAPGPLLDGYTF.

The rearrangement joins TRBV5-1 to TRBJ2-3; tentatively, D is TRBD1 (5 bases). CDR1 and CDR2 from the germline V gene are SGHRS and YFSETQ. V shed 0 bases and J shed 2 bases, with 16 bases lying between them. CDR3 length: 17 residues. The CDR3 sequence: CASSLDGALRTTDTQYF. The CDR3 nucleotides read TGCGCCAGCAGCTTGGATGGGGCGTTGCGGACCACAGATACGCAGTATTTT.

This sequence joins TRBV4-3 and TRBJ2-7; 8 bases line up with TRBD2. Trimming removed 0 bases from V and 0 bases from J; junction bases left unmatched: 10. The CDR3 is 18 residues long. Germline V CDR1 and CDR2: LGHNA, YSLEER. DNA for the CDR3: TGCGCCAGCAGCCAAGATCGGGGAAGGAGCGGGAGCTCCTACGAGCAGTACTTC. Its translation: CASSQDRGRSGSSYEQYF.

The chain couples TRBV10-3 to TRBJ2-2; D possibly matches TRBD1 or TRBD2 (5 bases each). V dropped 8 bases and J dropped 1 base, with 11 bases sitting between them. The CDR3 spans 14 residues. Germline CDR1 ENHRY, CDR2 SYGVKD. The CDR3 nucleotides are TGTGCCATCGACTCGGGGCTGAACACCGGGGAGCTGTTTTTT. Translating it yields CAIDSGLNTGELFF.

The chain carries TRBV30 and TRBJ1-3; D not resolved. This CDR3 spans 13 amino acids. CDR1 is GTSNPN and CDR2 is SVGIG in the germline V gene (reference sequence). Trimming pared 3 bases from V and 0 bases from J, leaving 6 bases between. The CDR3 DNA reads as TGTGCCTGGAGGGGCTTCTCTGGAAACACCATATATTTT. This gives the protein CAWRGFSGNTIYF.